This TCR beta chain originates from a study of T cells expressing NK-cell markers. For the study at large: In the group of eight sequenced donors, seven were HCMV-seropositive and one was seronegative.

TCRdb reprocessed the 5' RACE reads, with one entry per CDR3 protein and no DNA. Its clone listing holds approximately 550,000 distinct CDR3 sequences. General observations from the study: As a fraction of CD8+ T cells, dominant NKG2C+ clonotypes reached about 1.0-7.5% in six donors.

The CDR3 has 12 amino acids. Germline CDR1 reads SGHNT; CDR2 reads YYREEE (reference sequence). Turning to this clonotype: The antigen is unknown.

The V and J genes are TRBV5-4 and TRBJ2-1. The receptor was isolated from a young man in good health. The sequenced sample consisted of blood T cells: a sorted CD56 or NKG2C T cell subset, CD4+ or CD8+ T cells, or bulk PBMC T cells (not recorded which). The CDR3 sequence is CASSLGDDEQFF. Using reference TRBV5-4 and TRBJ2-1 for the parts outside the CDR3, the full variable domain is ETGVTQSPTHLIKTRGQQVTLRCSSQSGHNTVSWYQQALGQGPQFIFQYYREEENGRGNFPPRFSGLQFPNYSSELNVNALELDDSALYLCASSLGDDEQFFGPGTRLTVL.